These 26 T cell receptor beta chains were all obtained from the same sample, sequenced in a study of PD-L1 blockade in urothelial cancer. Time point reported: peripheral blood 6 weeks after treatment start. This table comes from immunoSEQ multiplex PCR, and its TCRdb copy is limited to in-frame clones, with some not included. The sample contains about 45,000 clones, 82% of which appear only once. The sample here was PBMCs, taken around atezolizumab (anti-PD-L1) treatment. The source of these receptors is a man aged 55 to 70 with urothelial cancer.

The rearrangement uses TRBV4-2 and TRBJ1-3, with D uncertain. Trimming removed 0 bases at V and 1 base at J, with 13 bases between. Germline CDR1 and CDR2: LGHNA and YNFKEQ. There are 17 residues in the CDR3. CDR3 amino acids: CASSQEVSGTSGNTIYF. The CDR3 bases are TGTGCCAGCAGCCAAGAGGTCAGCGGCACATCTGGAAACACCATATATTTT.

The sample holds a few counts of this clone. The V call is TRBV5-6, the J call TRBJ1-2; 7 positions agree with TRBD1. The CDR3 runs 16 residues. CDR1 and CDR2 (germline): SGHDT, YYEEEE. The V segment lost 6 bases and the J segment 8 bases; nucleotides outside the gene matches: 19. CDR3 bases: TGTGCCAGCACCTCTTGGGGTCACAGGGGTACCGACGGCTACACCTTC. It is translated as CASTSWGHRGTDGYTF.

The genes are TRBV6-5 and TRBJ2-7, with 9 nucleotides matching TRBD1. The CDR3 is made up of 16 amino acids. Trimming at V came to 2 bases and at J to 6 bases, leaving 11 bases not matched to a gene. Germline values: CDR1 MNHEY, CDR2 SVGAGI. The DNA of the CDR3 is TGTGCCAGCAGTTACGTCACAGGCGGGACAGGGAGCGAGCAGTACTTC. The encoded protein is CASSYVTGGTGSEQYF.

This chain uses TRBV7-2 with TRBJ2-7; no clear D. The V and J ends lost 4 bases and 6 bases respectively, with 10 bases between them. Germline V CDR1 and CDR2: SGHTA, FQGNSA. The CDR3 covers 12 residues. The CDR3 DNA reads TGTGCCAGCAGCTCCTTGAGGAGCGAGCAGTACTTC. Protein product: CASSSLRSEQYF.

The chain couples TRBV2 to TRBJ2-1; D uncertain. V lost 3 bases and J lost 2, with 8 bases in between. This CDR3 has 14 amino acids. Germline V gives CDR1 SNHLY, CDR2 FYNNEI. The CDR3 bases are TGTGCCAGCAGTGAGTTTAGTCCCTACAATGAGCAGTTCTTC. Translating it yields CASSEFSPYNEQFF.

V is TRBV11-2 and J is TRBJ2-3, with TRBD1 identical over 7 bases. The CDR3 loop spans 14 amino acids. Germline assignment: CDR1 SGHAT and CDR2 FQNNGV. J was trimmed by 2 bases and V by 3 bases; bases with no gene match: 2. The CDR3 DNA reads as TGTGCCAGCAGCTTGGGGACAGCCACAGATACGCAGTATTTT. Translated: CASSLGTATDTQYF.

The chain joins TRBV7-8 to TRBJ1-4; tentative D call: TRBD1 (5 bases). Germline V lookup: CDR1 SGHVS, CDR2 FQNEAQ. The V end was cut by 1 base, the J end by 4 bases, with 7 bases between. The CDR3 has 14 residues. CDR3 DNA sequence: TGTGCCAGCAGCTTAGGAGACAGTAATGAAAAACTGTTTTTT. Translating gives CASSLGDSNEKLFF.

The chain links TRBV11-2 to TRBJ2-7, with 7 bases identical to TRBD1. V dropped 5 bases and J dropped 4; count of bases not matched to a gene: 14. The CDR3 runs to 16 residues. Germline CDR1 SGHAT, CDR2 FQNNGV. The CDR3 here is CASSPEYETGTYEQYF. CDR3 nucleotide sequence: TGTGCCAGCAGCCCTGAGTACGAGACAGGGACGTACGAGCAGTACTTC.

This clone was detected ten times or more. The rearrangement links TRBV27 to TRBJ2-2; TRBD2 agrees at 9 bases. The ends lost 6 bases at V and 4 bases at J; junction bases unmatched: 9. The CDR3 loop spans 16 amino acids. Per germline, CDR1 MNHEY and CDR2 SMNVEV (reference sequence). The CDR3 spells CASRSGGPRSTGELFF. CDR3 nucleotide sequence: TGTGCCAGCAGGAGCGGGGGGCCGAGGAGCACCGGGGAGCTGTTTTTT.

The chain combines TRBV4-1 with TRBJ2-1; 15 bases are shared with TRBD2. The CDR3 sequence is 18 residues long. CDR1 MGHRA and CDR2 YSYEKL come from the germline V gene. The trim removed 3 bases at V and 5 bases at J, leaving 8 bases unmatched. CDR3 loop: CASSHPRGLAGGDNEQFF. CDR3 nucleotide sequence: TGCGCCAGCAGCCATCCCCGTGGACTAGCGGGGGGGGACAATGAGCAGTTCTTC.

The rearrangement uses TRBV6-1 and TRBJ2-5; 8 bases are shared with TRBD1. Germline assignment: CDR1 MNHNS and CDR2 SASEGT. There are 15 residues in the CDR3. Losses at the gene ends were 7 bases for V and 1 base for J; bases not matched to a gene: 8. CDR3 DNA: TGTGCCAGCATTTTCATCACAGGGGGCCAAGAGACCCAGTACTTC. It codes for CASIFITGGQETQYF.

This clone was counted only a few times. The chain has TRBV4-2 and TRBJ2-1; 9 positions match TRBD2. This CDR3 has 15 amino acids. J lost 6 bases, V lost 0 bases, and 3 bases had no gene match. Germline CDR1 and CDR2: LGHNA and YNFKEQ. CDR3 residues: CASSQEGTSLNEQFF. The CDR3 DNA reads as TGTGCCAGCAGCCAAGAGGGGACTAGCCTCAATGAGCAGTTCTTC.

This chain links TRBV7-2 with TRBJ2-1, with TRBD2 matching 9 bases. The CDR3 sequence is 15 residues long. J lost 4 bases, V lost 5 bases, and 6 bases had no gene match. Looked up from germline, CDR1 is SGHTA and CDR2 is FQGNSA. CDR3 protein: CASSNSGSGYNEQFF. In nucleotides, the CDR3 is TGTGCCAGCAGCAATAGCGGGAGTGGTTACAATGAGCAGTTCTTC.

This sequence joins TRBV5-1 and TRBJ1-5, with D tentatively TRBD1 (5 bases). This CDR3 comprises 14 residues. Trimming left V 4 bases short and J 2 bases short, with 10 bases between. Per germline, CDR1 SGHRS and CDR2 YFSETQ. The CDR3 is CASSATGGNQPQHF. CDR3 nucleotide sequence: TGCGCCAGCAGCGCGACGGGGGGCAATCAGCCCCAGCATTTT.

This clone was found a few times. V is TRBV27 and J is TRBJ1-5; D is possibly TRBD1 (6 bases). V lost 8 bases and J lost 6, with 14 bases in between. The CDR3 runs 13 residues. CDR1 is MNHEY, CDR2 SMNVEV, per germline (reference sequence). CDR3 in amino acids: CASGTGKIQPQHF. The CDR3 DNA reads TGTGCCAGCGGAACAGGGAAAATTCAGCCCCAGCATTTT.

This clone has a handful of counts. The rearrangement links TRBV7-8 to TRBJ1-1, with 9 nucleotides matching TRBD1. The CDR3 totals 15 residues. The germline V gene has CDR1 SGHVS and CDR2 FQNEAQ. V shed 2 bases and J 2 bases; nucleotides not matched to a gene: 3. CDR3 sequence reads: CASSLTGGGNTEAFF. The CDR3 coding sequence is TGTGCCAGCAGCTTAACAGGGGGCGGCAACACTGAAGCTTTCTTT.

Concerning this clone: One junction end disagrees with the germline gene, perhaps due to a read error. This sequence joins TRBV7-7 and TRBJ2-5; a weak D match, TRBD1 (6 bases). There are 14 residues in the CDR3. CDR1 and CDR2 from the germline V gene are SSHAT and FNYEAQ (reference sequence). CDR3 loop: CASSPPGTKETQYF. The CDR3 DNA reads TGTGCTAGCAGCCCCCCCGGGACAAAAGAGACCCAGTACTTC.

V usage is TRBV5-4 and J usage is TRBJ1-1, with TRBD1 identical over 7 bases. The CDR3 sequence is 11 residues long. Germline trimming cut 4 bases from V and 12 bases from J; bases unmatched to any gene: 6. CDR1 is SGHNT, CDR2 YYREEE, per germline (reference sequence). The CDR3 DNA reads TGTGCCAGCAGCCTACAGGGGAAATCTTTCTTT. It encodes CASSLQGKSFF.

In its sample, this clone was seen once. This chain connects TRBV27 to TRBJ1-2, with a weak D call TRBD1 (5 bases). The V gene's germline CDR1 is MNHEY and CDR2 SMNVEV (reference sequence). The CDR3 runs 14 residues. V gave up 5 bases and J gave up 4 bases, with 14 bases separating them. The CDR3 DNA reads TGTGCCAGCAGTATGGGACTGATGACCTATGGCTACACCTTC. This gives the protein CASSMGLMTYGYTF.

The chain employs TRBV5-1 and TRBJ2-7; TRBD2 aligns across 8 bases. CDR3 length: 16 residues. The V gene's germline CDR1 is SGHRS and CDR2 YFSETQ. Losses at the gene ends were 4 bases for V and 4 bases for J; bases not matched to a gene: 13. For the CDR3, the DNA is TGCGCCAGCAGCGAGGACGGGAGGGCGCAAAGGTACGAGCAGTACTTC. It translates to CASSEDGRAQRYEQYF. Using reference TRBV5-1 and TRBJ2-7 for the parts outside the CDR3, the full variable domain is KAGVTQTPRYLIKTRGQQVTLSCSPISGHRSVSWYQQTPGQGLQFLFEYFSETQRNKGNFPGRFSGRQFSNSRSEMNVSTLELGDSALYLCASSEDGRAQRYEQYFGPGTRLTVT.

This CDR3 reads CASSLDGWGNQPQHF. The CDR3 DNA sequence: TGTGCCAGCAGCTTAGACGGGTGGGGCAATCAGCCCCAGCATTTT. The chain combines TRBV7-2 with TRBJ1-5; D not resolved. From germline, CDR1 is SGHTA and CDR2 FQGNSA. Between the trimmed V and J ends, which lost 1 base and 2 bases, there was a span of 9 bases. CDR3 length equals 15 residues.

For this clone: The same CDR3 also results from other DNA sequences found in this sample. This chain connects TRBV18 to TRBJ1-5; TRBD1 is a possible D gene (6 bases). Trimming left V 6 bases short and J 7 bases short, with 13 bases between. CDR1 and CDR2 (germline): KGHSH, LQKENI. CDR3 length equals 13 residues. CDR3 sequence (DNA): TGTGCCAGCTCCCCGGGGGGGGGCCAGCCCCAGCATTTT. Translating it yields CASSPGGGQPQHF.

This clone was detected only once. The V call is TRBV28, the J call TRBJ1-1, with 10 bases identical to TRBD1. V gave up 5 bases and J gave up 1 base; unmatched junction bases: 10. The CDR3 sequence is 17 residues long. CDR1 and CDR2 (germline): MDHEN, SYDVKM. The CDR3 coding sequence is TGTGCCAGCAGTCAAATTTCCGGGACAGGGGAGAACACTGAAGCTTTCTTT. It codes for CASSQISGTGENTEAFF. Complete variable domain (other parts from reference TRBV28 and TRBJ1-1): DVKVTQSSRYLVKRTGEKVFLECVQDMDHENMFWYRQDPGLGLRLIYFSYDVKMKEKGDIPEGYSVSREKKERFSLILESASTNQTSMYLCASSQISGTGENTEAFFGQGTRLTVV.

This rearrangement joins TRBV5-4 to TRBJ2-3; a weak D match, TRBD1 (6 bases). The CDR3 contains 15 residues. The germline V and J ends were trimmed by 3 bases and 2 bases, with 13 bases remaining between them. The V gene's germline CDR1 is SGHNT and CDR2 YYREEE (reference sequence). The CDR3 here is CASSSPQGPTDTQYF. The CDR3 DNA follows: TGTGCCAGCAGCTCACCACAGGGCCCCACAGATACGCAGTATTTT.

The V call is TRBV9, the J call TRBJ2-3; D unresolved. The CDR3 has 13 amino acids. Germline CDR1 and CDR2: SGDLS and YYNGEE. V shed 4 bases and J shed 5 bases, with 11 bases lying between them. The CDR3 is CASSLKFRDTQYF. CDR3 in DNA: TGTGCCAGCAGCCTGAAGTTTAGAGATACGCAGTATTTT.

This clone has just one count. The chain combines TRBV5-4 with TRBJ2-7, with 9 bases lining up with TRBD1. V was pared by 0 bases and J by 1 base, with 2 bases of the junction left unmatched. CDR3 length equals 15 residues. The V gene's germline CDR1 is SGHNT and CDR2 YYREEE (reference sequence). The CDR3 coding sequence is TGTGCCAGCAGCTTGGGACAGGGGGTTTCCTACGAGCAGTACTTC. Its protein is CASSLGQGVSYEQYF. Looking up the rest from reference TRBV5-4 and TRBJ2-7 gives the full variable domain: ETGVTQSPTHLIKTRGQQVTLRCSSQSGHNTVSWYQQALGQGPQFIFQYYREEENGRGNFPPRFSGLQFPNYSSELNVNALELDDSALYLCASSLGQGVSYEQYFGPGTRLTVT.